Listed below are T cell receptor beta chains from one sample, sequenced in a study of T cells after yellow fever vaccination. A single record per CDR3 protein comes from TCRdb applying MiXCR to the 5' RACE reads. This sample carries 10,000 to 15,000 distinct CDR3 sequences, around 5.8% of them seen once, and the ten largest clones take around 1%. The sequencing used PBMCs, either bulk or a sorted T-cell subset (CD4+, CD8+, memory, or dextramer-sorted; not recorded which), collected on the day of the yellow fever booster vaccination. Receptors were obtained from a man between 25 and 39 years old who received the YFV17D yellow fever vaccine. The CDR3 runs from the conserved cysteine through the conserved F or W.

>TRBV20-1|TRBJ1-4
CSATPGATNEKLFF
>TRBV28|TRBJ2-5
CASSLQGQTQYF
>TRBV5-6|TRBJ1-6
CASTTRRTVNSPLHF
>TRBV5-6|TRBJ2-2
CASSWGTENTGELFF
>TRBV6-5|TRBJ2-4
CASSPESGSNIQYF
>TRBV15|TRBJ2-7
CATSREGGVYEQYF
>TRBV9|TRBJ2-5
CASSLLQGVQETQYF
>TRBV5-1|TRBJ2-7
CASSLAERGNYEQYF
>TRBV20-1|TRBJ1-1
CSASRDSYEAFF
>TRBV12-3/TRBV12-4|TRBJ2-2
CASSLAGILEPNTGELFF
>TRBV11-2|TRBJ2-7
CASSRRAGLPGEQYF
>TRBV20-1|TRBJ2-5
CSARENSGETQYF
>TRBV12-3/TRBV12-4|TRBJ1-2
CASSSRTGGAYGYTF
>TRBV7-2|TRBJ2-2
CASSPGTEHTGELFF
>TRBV7-2|TRBJ2-2
CASSLALAAPNTGELFF
>TRBV2|TRBJ2-6
CASVMQTLSVLTF
>TRBV4-3|TRBJ1-2
CASSQEALRTVYGYTF
>TRBV20-1|TRBJ2-3
CSASRSRDTQYF
>TRBV12-5|TRBJ2-2
CASGGDQAGVHTGELFF
>TRBV19|TRBJ2-1
CASRPGRNEQFF
>TRBV12-3/TRBV12-4|TRBJ2-5
CASSTSKVETQYF
>TRBV10-3|TRBJ2-3
CATSLSREKDTQYF
>TRBV20-1|TRBJ2-3
CSARKTSGRGTDTQYF
>TRBV29-1|TRBJ2-1
CSVAQTLEYNEQFF
>TRBV9|TRBJ2-1
CASSARSGNEQFF
>TRBV18|TRBJ1-2
CASSSEGNGYTF
>TRBV24-1|TRBJ2-5
CATSDPGLAGVETQYF
>TRBV27|TRBJ2-3
CASRSGGLRTDTQYF
>TRBV4-3|TRBJ1-1
CASSQVPGQQNTEAFF
>TRBV6-5|TRBJ1-1
CASSYGINLAGTEAFF
>TRBV18|TRBJ2-1
CASSPGTGGRYNEQFF
>TRBV5-6|TRBJ2-7
CASSLEDGYEQYF
>TRBV24-1|TRBJ2-5
CATSEAGGGETQYF
>TRBV29-1|TRBJ2-5
CSVEDGGETQYF
>TRBV4-2|TRBJ2-7
CASSQDKHAAYEQYF
>TRBV20-1|TRBJ2-7
CSAIERAYEQYF
>TRBV7-2|TRBJ2-1
CASSRLAGYEQFF
>TRBV6-1|TRBJ2-1
CASSEAADKYNEQFF
>TRBV5-5|TRBJ2-5
CASSLQGLGETQYF
>TRBV30|TRBJ2-7
CAWNKQGWRQYF
>TRBV20-1|TRBJ2-1
CSAIKAVGSYNEQFF
>TRBV4-3|TRBJ2-7
CASSQDQAGGPPYEQYF
>TRBV5-8|TRBJ2-7
CASSSRHLSYEQYF
>TRBV7-2|TRBJ2-1
CASRISAYSYNEQFF